The clone carrying this T cell receptor beta chain occurred many times. Its target is unknown. This CDR3 contains 18 residues. V shed 2 bases, J shed 7 bases, and the junction held 12 bases outside the gene matches. In germline, CDR1 is SGHAT, CDR2 FQNNGV. This sample is part of a study of T-cell reconstitution after alpha-beta-depleted transplantation in children. Study results and limitations: Reportedly, alpha-beta T cells present about two months post-transplant originated from several hundred expanded clones of graft origin. After one year, T-cell counts and TCRbeta diversity mostly came from new T cells.

Researchers prepared the TCRbeta library using unique molecular identifiers, the study reports. TCRdb used MiXCR to reprocess the PCR reads, holding one entry per CDR3 protein. Here the sample spans about 120,000 distinct CDR3 sequences, 10% to 13% being singletons. The sample here was PBMCs, taken before TCRalphabeta/CD19-depleted stem cell transplant. The TCR sequence derives from a boy between 2 and 10 years old with acute lymphoblastic leukemia, due to receive a stem cell transplant. The chain uses TRBV11-2 and TRBJ2-2; 11 positions agree with TRBD2. CDR3: CASSLFNIGTSGGGELFF. The CDR3 region has the DNA TGTGCCAGCAGCTTATTCAATATCGGGACTAGCGGAGGCGGGGAGCTGTTTTTT.